A selection of T cell receptor beta chains follows, all from one sample in a study of T-cell reconstitution after alpha-beta-depleted transplantation in children. TCRdb re-derived calls from the PCR reads in MiXCR, one entry per CDR3 protein. The table records some 840,000 distinct CDR3 sequences, about 15% of them present only once. The sample consisted of PBMCs, mostly from graft donor cells, taken 360 days after TCRalphabeta/CD19-depleted stem cell transplant. These TCRs come from a male patient between 10 and 17 years old who had a stem cell transplant for acute lymphoblastic leukemia, so the T cells may come from the graft donor. The CDR3 runs from the conserved cysteine through the conserved F or W. The D gene is left open where the match is weak. Size values are once, few and many counts, or a class for expanded clones, and some rows have none.

d_gene	j_gene	v_gene	abundance	CDR3aa	CDR3nt
TRBD2	TRBJ2-5	TRBV10-3	-	CAISESPGLAQGETQYF	TGTGCCATCAGTGAGTCCCCGGGACTAGCTCAGGGAGAGACCCAGTACTTC
TRBD2	TRBJ2-1	TRBV2	many	CASRRGLASGEQFF	TGTGCCAGCAGGCGAGGACTAGCGAGCGGTGAGCAGTTCTTC
TRBD1	TRBJ2-2	TRBV25-1	-	CASSVTGGGGELFF	TGTGCCAGCAGTGTAACAGGGGGTGGCGGGGAGCTGTTTTTT
-	TRBJ2-2	TRBV9	few	CASSVEGWASAKKQNTGELFF	TGTGCCAGCAGCGTAGAGGGTTGGGCTAGCGCCAAGAAACAGAACACCGGGGAGCTGTTTTTT
TRBD2	TRBJ2-2	TRBV20-1	-	CSARGQREGQGTGELFF	TGCAGTGCTAGAGGCCAGCGGGAGGGCCAGGGCACCGGGGAGCTGTTTTTT
-	TRBJ2-1	TRBV27	few	CASSYVGGTYNEQFF	TGTGCCAGCAGTTATGTAGGAGGTACCTACAATGAGCAGTTCTTC
-	TRBJ2-7	TRBV11-2	-	CASSLVLGVYEQYF	TGTGCCAGCAGCTTAGTACTAGGGGTCTACGAGCAGTACTTC
TRBD2	TRBJ2-5	TRBV30	few	CAWSAGLAIVGQETQYF	TGTGCCTGGAGTGCGGGACTAGCGATCGTGGGTCAAGAGACCCAGTACTTC
-	TRBJ1-1	TRBV7-4	many	CASIGWTEAFF	TGTGCCAGCATCGGTTGGACTGAAGCTTTCTTT
-	TRBJ2-6	TRBV7-9	-	CASSISYSGANVLTF	TGTGCCAGCAGCATAAGTTACTCTGGGGCCAACGTCCTGACTTTC
-	TRBJ2-7	TRBV12-3/TRBV12-4	-	CASRQGSEQYF	TGTGCCAGCAGGCAGGGTAGTGAGCAGTACTTC
TRBD2	TRBJ2-1	TRBV19	-	CASMTSGSFYEQFF	TGTGCCAGTATGACTAGCGGGAGTTTCTATGAGCAGTTCTTC
-	TRBJ1-4	TRBV20-1	few	CSARDRDNEKLFF	TGCAGTGCTAGGGATAGGGATAATGAAAAACTGTTTTTT
-	TRBJ2-3	TRBV6-1	once	CASRVRMRADTQYF	TGTGCCAGCCGTGTGAGAATGAGGGCAGATACGCAGTATTTT
-	TRBJ1-1	TRBV18	-	CASSSSTSMNTEAFF	TGTGCCAGCTCATCCTCCACAAGTATGAACACTGAAGCTTTCTTT
-	TRBJ1-4	TRBV12-3/TRBV12-4	few	CASSFRFRGYDEKLFF	TGTGCCAGCAGTTTTCGGTTCAGGGGATACGATGAAAAACTGTTTTTT
TRBD2	TRBJ2-1	TRBV3-1	few	CASKLAGVRSSYNEQFF	TGTGCCAGCAAACTAGCGGGAGTACGAAGCTCCTACAATGAGCAGTTCTTC
-	TRBJ2-1	TRBV3-1	-	CASSPPGLTGVFF	TGTGCCAGCAGCCCCCCAGGACTAACAGGAGTGTTCTTC
-	TRBJ2-3	TRBV12-3/TRBV12-4	many	CASSLSVWDLTDTQYF	TGTGCCAGCAGTTTATCGGTGTGGGACCTCACAGATACGCAGTATTTT
-	TRBJ1-1	TRBV29-1	-	CSPVKGARGTEAFF	TGCAGCCCCGTGAAGGGCGCCCGGGGCACTGAAGCTTTCTTT
-	TRBJ1-2	TRBV5-1	few	CASSLEVGSYGYTF	TGCGCCAGCAGCTTGGAGGTGGGGTCCTATGGCTACACCTTC
-	TRBJ2-7	TRBV27	many	CASSPGTSNYEQYF	TGTGCCAGCAGCCCCGGGACCAGCAACTACGAGCAGTACTTC
-	TRBJ1-1	TRBV7-2	-	CASSSGRTNTEAFF	TGTGCCAGCAGCTCCGGACGGACGAACACTGAAGCTTTCTTT
TRBD1	TRBJ1-5	TRBV20-1	-	CSAIPVGTGGWNQPQHF	TGCAGTGCTATACCGGTAGGGACAGGGGGATGGAATCAGCCCCAGCATTTT
TRBD1	TRBJ2-7	TRBV4-2	-	CASSQVIGTGIYEQYF	TGTGCCAGCAGCCAAGTAATCGGGACAGGGATCTACGAGCAGTACTTC
-	TRBJ1-5	TRBV19	few	CASSIVGGAQPQHF	TGTGCCAGTAGTATAGTCGGGGGGGCTCAGCCCCAGCATTTT
-	TRBJ2-3	TRBV7-9	-	CAYPRTSSTDTQYF	TGTGCCTACCCCAGGACTTCTAGCACAGATACGCAGTATTTT
TRBD1	TRBJ1-3	TRBV19	few	CASRRTGTGNTIYF	TGTGCCAGTAGACGGACAGGGACTGGAAACACCATATATTTT
-	TRBJ2-2	TRBV12-3/TRBV12-4	few	CASSFLQIRGELFF	TGTGCCAGCAGTTTCCTGCAGATTCGCGGGGAGCTGTTTTTT
TRBD1	TRBJ2-5	TRBV5-1	few	CASSLGQVHETQYF	TGCGCCAGCAGCTTAGGACAGGTTCACGAGACCCAGTACTTC
-	TRBJ1-1	TRBV15	-	CATSSLTGPNEAFF	TGTGCCACCAGCAGTCTGACAGGCCCGAATGAAGCTTTCTTT
-	TRBJ2-1	TRBV10-2	-	CASTDTWSRVAYNEQFF	TGCGCCAGCACCGACACGTGGTCCAGGGTTGCCTACAATGAGCAGTTCTTC
-	TRBJ2-3	TRBV6-5	many	CASSYAGLTQYF	TGTGCCAGCAGTTACGCGGGATTGACGCAGTATTTT
-	TRBJ2-2	TRBV9	-	CASSVDWAGPGELFF	TGTGCCAGCAGCGTAGATTGGGCAGGCCCCGGGGAGCTGTTTTTT
-	TRBJ2-7	TRBV15	few	CATSTQKGTPYEQYF	TGTGCCACCAGCACACAAAAGGGTACCCCCTACGAGCAGTACTTC
TRBD2	TRBJ2-1	TRBV7-8	few	CASSYIAGGYNEQFF	TGTGCCAGCAGCTACATAGCGGGAGGGTATAATGAGCAGTTCTTC
TRBD1	TRBJ1-2	TRBV5-1	few	CASSFRTGAFNYGYTF	TGCGCCAGCAGCTTTAGGACAGGGGCCTTTAACTATGGCTACACCTTC
TRBD2	TRBJ2-7	TRBV7-2	many	CASSLAGGPSSYEQYF	TGTGCCAGCAGCTTAGCGGGAGGGCCTAGTTCCTACGAGCAGTACTTC
-	TRBJ1-5	TRBV6-5	-	CASSYSSGTSNQPQHF	TGTGCCAGCAGTTACTCGTCAGGGACAAGCAATCAGCCCCAGCATTTT
-	TRBJ2-5	TRBV29-1	-	CSVEGGGRRGETQYF	TGCAGCGTTGAGGGGGGTGGACGCCGGGGAGAGACCCAGTATTTC
-	TRBJ2-2	TRBV5-1	-	CASSLSTGYGTGELFF	TGCGCCAGCAGCTTGTCCACAGGGTACGGCACCGGGGAGCTGTTTTTT
-	TRBJ2-1	TRBV7-6	few	CASSPWAHVDEQFF	TGTGCCAGCAGCCCATGGGCCCATGTGGATGAGCAGTTCTTC
-	TRBJ2-7	TRBV2	few	CASSTRGYYEQYF	TGTGCCAGCAGTACCCGGGGGTATTACGAGCAGTACTTC
-	TRBJ2-1	TRBV20-1	-	CSARFQAKNEQFF	TGCAGTGCTAGGTTTCAGGCGAAAAATGAGCAGTTCTTC
-	TRBJ2-7	TRBV20-1	-	CSAREPGHYSEQYF	TGCAGTGCTAGGGAACCGGGCCATTATTCCGAGCAGTACTTC
TRBD1	TRBJ1-1	TRBV5-1	many	CASNRGNTEAFF	TGCGCCAGCAACAGGGGTAACACTGAAGCTTTCTTT
-	TRBJ1-4	TRBV18	many	CASSPGADWGEKLFF	TGTGCCAGCTCACCTGGGGCCGATTGGGGTGAAAAACTGTTTTTT
-	TRBJ2-7	TRBV3-1	-	CASSQVGVGVSYEQYF	TGTGCCAGCAGCCAAGTGGGTGTTGGAGTTTCCTACGAGCAGTACTTC
TRBD2	TRBJ2-3	TRBV14	few	CASSHPGLAGVGGTDTQYF	TGTGCCAGCAGCCACCCGGGACTAGCGGGAGTTGGGGGCACAGATACGCAGTATTTT
-	TRBJ2-7	TRBV29-1	few	CSVGGIPYEQYF	TGCAGCGTTGGGGGGATCCCCTACGAGCAGTACTTC
-	TRBJ2-3	TRBV4-1	-	CASSQDPGNTQYF	TGCGCCAGCAGCCAAGATCCGGGGAATACGCAGTATTTT